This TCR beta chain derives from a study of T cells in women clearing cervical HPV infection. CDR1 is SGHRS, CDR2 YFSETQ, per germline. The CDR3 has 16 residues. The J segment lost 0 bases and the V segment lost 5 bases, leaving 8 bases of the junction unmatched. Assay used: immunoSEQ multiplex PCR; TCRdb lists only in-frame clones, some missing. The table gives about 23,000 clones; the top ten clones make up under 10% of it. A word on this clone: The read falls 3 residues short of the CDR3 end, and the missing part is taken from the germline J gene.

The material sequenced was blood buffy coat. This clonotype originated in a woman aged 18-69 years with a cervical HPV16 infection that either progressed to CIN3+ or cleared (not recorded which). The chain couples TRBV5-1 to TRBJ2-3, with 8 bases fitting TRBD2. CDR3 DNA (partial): TGCGCCAGCAGTCATAGCGGGGAACAAAGCACAGATACG. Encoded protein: CASSHSGEQSTDT. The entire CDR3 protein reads CASSHSGEQSTDTQYF.